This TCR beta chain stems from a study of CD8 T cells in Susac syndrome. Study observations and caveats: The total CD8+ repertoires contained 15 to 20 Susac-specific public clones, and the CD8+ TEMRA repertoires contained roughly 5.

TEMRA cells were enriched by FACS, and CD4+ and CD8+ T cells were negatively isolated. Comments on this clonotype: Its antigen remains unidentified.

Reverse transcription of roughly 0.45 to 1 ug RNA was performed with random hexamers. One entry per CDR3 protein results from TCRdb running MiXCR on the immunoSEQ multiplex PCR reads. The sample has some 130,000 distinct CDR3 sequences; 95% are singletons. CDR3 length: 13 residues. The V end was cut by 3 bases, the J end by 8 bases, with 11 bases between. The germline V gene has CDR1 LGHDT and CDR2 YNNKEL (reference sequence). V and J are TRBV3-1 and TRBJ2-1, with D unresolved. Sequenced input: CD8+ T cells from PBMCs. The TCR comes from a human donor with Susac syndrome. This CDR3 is CASSQDGPDEQFF. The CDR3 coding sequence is TGTGCCAGCAGCCAGGATGGACCGGATGAGCAGTTCTTC.